A single sample is the source of the 18 T cell receptor beta chains below, sequenced in a study of CD8 T cells in ankylosing spondylitis. TCRdb recomputed calls from the 5' RACE reads with MiXCR, one row per CDR3 protein. The sample lists 200,000 to 250,000 distinct CDR3 sequences; about 10% were seen once. Sequenced input: blood, either unsorted or a sorted T cell fraction (not recorded which). These receptors were taken from a male donor with ankylosing spondylitis or in good health (not recorded which).

In its sample, this clonotype was seen many times. This chain joins TRBV5-5 and TRBJ2-7; D unclear. V was cut by 4 bases and J by 5 bases, with 16 bases left in between. The germline CDR1 and CDR2 sequences are SGHKS and YYEKEE (reference sequence). This CDR3 spans 14 amino acids. The CDR3 bases are TGTGCCAGCAGCGTACTACCCGCGGAAAACGAGCAGTACTTC. Protein sequence: CASSVLPAENEQYF.

DNA for the CDR3: TGTGCCTGGCTCGGGGGCCGGGCTGAAGCTTTCTTT. Protein product: CAWLGGRAEAFF. The gene calls are TRBV30 and TRBJ1-1; TRBD1 is a possible D gene (6 bases). V was clipped by 5 bases and J by 6 bases, with 13 bases between them. This CDR3 is built from 12 residues. In germline, CDR1 is GTSNPN, CDR2 SVGIG (reference sequence). Combining the CDR3 with reference TRBV30 and TRBJ1-1 gives the whole variable domain SQTIHQWPATLVQPVGSPLSLECTVEGTSNPNLYWYRQAAGRGLQLLFYSVGIGQISSEVPQNLSASRPQDRQFILSSKKLLLSDSGFYLCAWLGGRAEAFFGQGTRLTVV.

In this sample, this clonotype turned up many times. V and J are TRBV12-3 or TRBV12-4 and TRBJ1-5, with D possibly being TRBD1 (5 bases). This CDR3 region has 13 residues. V dropped 6 bases and J dropped 6 bases, with 12 bases sitting between them. DNA of the CDR3: TGTGCCAGCAGCCTCGGGGACTTTCAGCCCCAGCATTTT. The encoded protein is CASSLGDFQPQHF.

In this sample, this clonotype turned up a few times. The rearrangement links TRBV18 to TRBJ1-5; the match to TRBD1 covers 9 bases. This CDR3 has 14 amino acids. Per the germline V gene, CDR1 is KGHSH and CDR2 is LQKENI. J lost 6 bases, V lost 8 bases, and 8 bases had no gene match. The CDR3 loop reads CASTTGGGGQPQHF. The CDR3 DNA reads as TGTGCCAGCACTACAGGGGGCGGAGGTCAGCCCCAGCATTTT.

The rearrangement uses TRBV4-1 and TRBJ1-1; D is perhaps TRBD1 (6 bases). V was shortened by 4 bases and J by 2 bases, with 14 bases between the two germline ends. The germline V gene encodes CDR1 MGHRA and CDR2 YSYEKL. The CDR3 is 15 residues long. The CDR3, as DNA: TGCGCCAGCAGCCCCGTTGGCAGGGGAAACACTGAAGCTTTCTTT. Its protein product is CASSPVGRGNTEAFF.

This clonotype appeared a few times. The chain's CDR3 is CASSLRGGELFF. The DNA of the CDR3 is TGTGCCAGCAGCTTAAGGGGCGGGGAGCTGTTTTTT. This chain uses TRBV7-8 with TRBJ2-2; maybe TRBD1 (5 bases). Germline loops: CDR1 SGHVS, CDR2 FQNEAQ. Trimming shortened V by 2 bases and J by 7 bases, and 5 bases separated the two germline ends. This CDR3 has 12 residues.

This clonotype was counted at least ten times. V gene TRBV3-1 combines with J gene TRBJ2-1, with D possibly matching TRBD2 (5 bases). This CDR3 is 15 amino acids long. Germline CDR1 is LGHDT and CDR2 is YNNKEL (reference sequence). V was clipped by 1 base and J by 6 bases, with 13 bases between them. Written as DNA, the CDR3 is TGTGCCAGCAGCCAAGCTCCCGTAGGAGGCAATGAGCAGTTCTTC. Its protein is CASSQAPVGGNEQFF.

This clonotype has at least ten counts. The CDR3: CASSFLDSYTGELFF. In DNA form, the CDR3 reads TGCGCCAGCAGCTTTTTGGACAGCTACACCGGGGAGCTGTTTTTT. V usage is TRBV5-1 and J usage is TRBJ2-2; weak D call: TRBD1 (6 bases). Germline-derived CDR1 and CDR2 are SGHRS and YFSETQ. The V gene lost 2 bases and the J gene lost 3 bases, with 11 bases spanning the gap. This CDR3 spans 15 amino acids.

This clonotype was seen more than once but under ten times. The chain has TRBV29-1 and TRBJ1-1; possibly TRBD1 for D (6 bases). Trimming removed 8 bases from V and 6 bases from J, with 16 bases in between. The CDR3 sequence is 12 residues long. Germline CDR1 is SQVTM and CDR2 is ANQGSEA. CDR3 residues: CSQRTAEAEAFF. The CDR3 region has the DNA TGCAGCCAGAGGACAGCTGAGGCTGAAGCTTTCTTT. Full variable domain (outside the CDR3, taken from reference TRBV29-1 and TRBJ1-1): SAVISQKPSRDICQRGTSLTIQCQVDSQVTMMFWYRQQPGQSLTLIATANQGSEATYESGFVIDKFPISRPNLTFSTLTVSNMSPEDSSIYLCSQRTAEAEAFFGQGTRLTVV.

This clonotype was counted ten times or more. The rearrangement links TRBV5-1 to TRBJ2-3, with D maybe TRBD2 (6 bases). Trimming shortened V by 4 bases and J by 4 bases, and 7 bases separated the two germline ends. This CDR3 comprises 12 residues. The germline gives CDR1 SGHRS, CDR2 YFSETQ. CDR3 sequence (DNA): TGCGCCAGCAGCGGGGGGTCAGATACGCAGTATTTT. It specifies CASSGGSDTQYF.

This clonotype was counted ten times or more. CDR3 sequence: CSALPGGQRMNTEAFF. CDR3 in DNA: TGCAGTGCTCTTCCCGGGGGTCAACGTATGAACACTGAAGCTTTCTTT. J is TRBJ1-1 and V is TRBV20-1, with a possible D match to TRBD1 (5 bases). The CDR3 has 16 residues. Trimming cost V 5 bases and J 0 bases, with 19 bases left between them. CDR1 and CDR2 from the germline V gene are DFQATT and SNEGSKA (reference sequence).

Ten or more counts support this clonotype. The CDR3 coding sequence is TGCGCCAGCAGCCCCTATCGGTCCCTAACCACTTCCTACAATGAGCAGTTCTTC. Residues: CASSPYRSLTTSYNEQFF. This chain uses TRBV5-1 with TRBJ2-1, with unresolved D. The germline V gene encodes CDR1 SGHRS and CDR2 YFSETQ. Deletions cut 4 bases from V and 1 base from J, with 21 bases between. This CDR3 is 18 amino acids long.

The chain joins TRBV7-2 to TRBJ1-6; TRBD1 is a possible D gene (5 bases). CDR1 is SGHTA and CDR2 is FQGNSA in the germline V gene. V lost 4 bases to trimming and J lost 5 bases, with 9 bases between them. The CDR3 runs to 14 residues. The CDR3 loop is CASSWDGDNSPLHF. The CDR3 DNA reads as TGTGCCAGCAGCTGGGACGGGGATAATTCACCCCTCCACTTT.

This clonotype was detected many times. The chain links TRBV5-1 to TRBJ1-2, with D possibly being TRBD1 (5 bases). From germline, CDR1 is SGHRS and CDR2 YFSETQ. V lost 4 bases and J 9 bases, leaving 16 bases between the germline ends. The CDR3 totals 13 residues. Here the CDR3 reads CASSPSGTESYTF. The DNA of the CDR3 is TGCGCCAGCAGCCCCTCCGGGACGGAGAGCTACACCTTC.

This clonotype was recorded many times. The rearrangement uses TRBV28 and TRBJ2-7; the D is unclear. V lost 5 bases to trimming and J lost 1 base, with 18 bases between them. The CDR3 is made up of 16 amino acids. CDR1 is MDHEN, CDR2 SYDVKM, per germline. This CDR3 reads CASSLPAWGSSYEQYF. CDR3 nucleotides: TGTGCCAGCAGTCTCCCCGCCTGGGGTTCGTCCTACGAGCAGTACTTC.

The genes are TRBV10-3 and TRBJ2-2; D gene unclear. There are 16 residues in the CDR3. Looked up from germline, CDR1 is ENHRY and CDR2 is SYGVKD. The germline V and J ends were trimmed by 0 bases and 4 bases, with 12 bases remaining between them. The CDR3 loop reads CAISESWGQTTGELFF. The CDR3 coding sequence is TGTGCCATCAGTGAGTCTTGGGGTCAGACCACCGGGGAGCTGTTTTTT.

J is TRBJ2-7 and V is TRBV14; tentative D call: TRBD1 (5 bases). The CDR3 extends over 13 amino acids. Looked up from germline, CDR1 is SGHDN and CDR2 is FVKESK. The V end lost 7 bases, the J end lost 6 bases, and 16 bases lay between the germline ends. CDR3 sequence: CASTQLWGIEQYF. CDR3 sequence (DNA): TGTGCCAGCACCCAGTTGTGGGGCATCGAGCAGTACTTC.

The chain joins TRBV7-7 to TRBJ2-5, with TRBD2 as a possible D gene (7 bases). Germline V gene data show CDR1 as SSHAT and CDR2 as FNYEAQ (reference sequence). V was trimmed by 2 bases and J by 1 base, leaving 14 bases between them. The CDR3 covers 16 residues. The CDR3 is CASSLLGRGAQETQYF. The DNA of the CDR3 is TGTGCCAGCAGCTTACTGGGACGGGGGGCCCAAGAGACCCAGTACTTC.